This is a list of T cell receptor beta chains from one sample in a study of shared clonotypes between healthy human individuals. The table came from immunoSEQ multiplex PCR; TCRdb's copy has only in-frame clones and leaves some out. The data show 2,500,000 or so clones, around 93% seen once. The sequenced sample consisted of naive CD4+ T cells from PBMCs. Every receptor here comes from a man in his late teens or twenties in good health. Some clones in this sample may be carry-over from other donors' samples. CDR3s include the opening cysteine and the closing phenylalanine or tryptophan. The D gene is left open where the match is weak. Clone size is stated in some rows and not others, as once, few, many or a class when expanded.

>TRBJ1-2|NA|NA|TRBV5-8
TGTGCCAGCAGCTTGGGTATATCATCCAGGGCCTATGGCTACACCTTC
CASSLGISSRAYGYTF
>TRBJ2-1|NA|NA|TRBV29-1
TGCAGCGCGACTAGGCTAGCCTACAATGAGCAGTTCTTC
CSATRLAYNEQFF
>TRBJ1-5|NA|NA|TRBV7-2
TGTGCCAGCAGCTTAGCGCCCCACCAGCCCCAGCATTTT
CASSLAPHQPQHF
>TRBJ2-2|NA|NA|TRBV5-4
TGTGCCAGCAGCCCGGACGTCACCGGGGAGCTGTTTTTT
CASSPDVTGELFF
>TRBJ2-1|NA|NA|TRBV7-9
TGTGCCAGCAGCTTAACCCCGCGAAGGGTGTCCTACAATGAGCAGTTCTTC
CASSLTPRRVSYNEQFF
>TRBJ1-4|NA|TRBD1|TRBV9
TGTGCCAGCAGCGTAGGGCCGGGACAGCATGAAAAACTGTTTTTT
CASSVGPGQHEKLFF
>TRBJ1-1|NA|TRBD1|TRBV5-1
TGCGCCAGCAGCCCCACGACAGGGCTGAACACTGAAGCTTTCTTT
CASSPTTGLNTEAFF
>TRBJ2-1|NA|TRBD1|TRBV19
TGTGCCAGTAGTATCGTTGGAGACAGGGGTATCAATGAGCAGTTCTTC
CASSIVGDRGINEQFF
>TRBJ1-1|NA|NA|TRBV29-1
TGCAGCGTCCGAGGGTTGCGAGAAGGGACTGAAGCTTTCTTT
CSVRGLREGTEAFF
>TRBJ2-2|NA|NA|TRBV4-3
TGCGCCAGCAGCCAAGATTGGGTGGGCGGGGAGCTGTTTTTT
CASSQDWVGGELFF
>TRBJ1-2|NA|NA|TRBV28
TGTGCCAGCAGTGTCTCAGGAGGGGGATTAGCTAACTATGGCTACACCTTC
CASSVSGGGLANYGYTF
>TRBJ2-1|NA|NA|TRBV25-1
TGTGCCAGCAGAAGAGGGGGAGGGGAACTCAATGAGCAGTTCTTC
CASRRGGGELNEQFF
>TRBJ1-1|few|NA|TRBV27
TGTGCCAGCAGTTTATTTGTCAGGGCCCCTGAAGCTTTCTTT
CASSLFVRAPEAFF
>TRBJ2-2|NA|TRBD1|TRBV19
TGTGCCAGTAGATCACTGGGACAGACGAACACCGGGGAGCTGTTTTTT
CASRSLGQTNTGELFF
>TRBJ2-7|NA|NA|TRBV18
TGTGCCAGCTCACCAAGGGGACTGGGCGAGCAGTACTTC
CASSPRGLGEQYF
>TRBJ2-7|NA|NA|TRBV5-1
TGCGCCAGCAGCTGGGAAGGACAGAGCCCATACGAGCAGTACTTC
CASSWEGQSPYEQYF
>TRBJ2-3|NA|TRBD1|TRBV29-1
TGCAGCGTTGAAGATCTGGGACAGGCCCGAGATACGCAGTATTTT
CSVEDLGQARDTQYF
>TRBJ2-3|NA|TRBD2|TRBV11-3
TGTGCCAGCAGCTTACGCGGGAGTCAGGCAGATACGCAGTATTTT
CASSLRGSQADTQYF
>TRBJ2-3|NA|NA|TRBV13
TGTGCCAGCAGCTTAGGACCGGGCACAGATACGCAGTATTTT
CASSLGPGTDTQYF
>TRBJ2-7|NA|TRBD2|TRBV10-3
TGTGCCATCAGTGAGTCGAGCGGGAGGGCCTCCTACGAGCAGTACTTC
CAISESSGRASYEQYF
>TRBJ2-3|NA|NA|TRBV29-1
TGCAGCGTTGGACGGAAGGGCACAGATACGCAGTATTTT
CSVGRKGTDTQYF
>TRBJ1-1|few|NA|TRBV28
TGTGCCAGCACGGAACCCCACACTGAAGCTTTCTTT
CASTEPHTEAFF
>TRBJ1-4|NA|TRBD1|TRBV5-1
TGCGCCAGCAGTACACAGCAGGGGGCAACTAATGAAAAACTGTTTTTT
CASSTQQGATNEKLFF
>TRBJ1-2|NA|NA|TRBV11-2
TGTGCCAGCAGCTTAGCAGGGCTAGGGGGCTACACCTTC
CASSLAGLGGYTF
>TRBJ1-1|NA|TRBD1|TRBV5-1
TGCGCCAGCAGCTACGGACAGGGCCCCACTGAAGCTTTCTTT
CASSYGQGPTEAFF
>TRBJ1-3|once|NA|TRBV5-6
TGTGCCAGCAGCTTGCCCAATACGAACACCATATATTTT
CASSLPNTNTIYF
>TRBJ2-1|NA|TRBD2|TRBV5-1
TGCGCCAGCAGCGCGGGACTAGCGGGTAACAATGAGCAGTTCTTC
CASSAGLAGNNEQFF
>TRBJ1-1|NA|NA|TRBV5-4
TGTGCCAGCAGCTTGGAACGGGCAAACACTGAAGCTTTCTTT
CASSLERANTEAFF
>TRBJ2-1|NA|TRBD2|TRBV14
TGTGCCAGCAGCCAAGGTCTAGCGGTGGGCAGAGAGCAGTTCTTC
CASSQGLAVGREQFF
>TRBJ1-2|NA|NA|TRBV7-2
TGTGCCAGCAGCTTATATGGCAGGGGTGATGGCTACACCTTC
CASSLYGRGDGYTF
>TRBJ2-1|NA|NA|TRBV27
TGTGCCAGCACCGGGGGAAACGAGGGGAATGAGCAGTTCTTC
CASTGGNEGNEQFF
>TRBJ1-1|NA|NA|TRBV5-4
TGTGCCAGCAGCTTGGCACAGTTGAACACTGAAGCTTTCTTT
CASSLAQLNTEAFF
>TRBJ2-5|NA|NA|TRBV29-1
TGCAGCTCCAGGGAGAGGGCTGAGACCCAGTACTTC
CSSRERAETQYF
>TRBJ2-1|NA|NA|TRBV11-2
TGTGCCAGCAGCCGTGGGGGAGGATTCTACAATGAGCAGTTCTTC
CASSRGGGFYNEQFF
>TRBJ2-7|NA|NA|TRBV6-6
TGTGCCAGCAGGGATACCAACAGGCAGTACTTC
CASRDTNRQYF
>TRBJ2-1|once|NA|TRBV5-4
TGTGCCAGCAGCCAGGAGTCCCTTCAAAGGAATGAGCAGTTCTTC
CASSQESLQRNEQFF
>TRBJ2-1|NA|NA|TRBV5-1
TGCGCCAGCAGCTTTTCGGACAATGAGCAGTTCTTC
CASSFSDNEQFF
>TRBJ2-2|NA|NA|TRBV29-1
TGCAGCGTTGAGATGGGTTCCGGGGAGCTGTTTTTT
CSVEMGSGELFF
>TRBJ1-2|NA|NA|TRBV6-1
TGTGCCAGCAGTGAAAACACGGGTGGCTACACCTTC
CASSENTGGYTF
>TRBJ1-2|NA|TRBD1|TRBV7-3
TGTGCCAGCAGCAGGACAGGCCTCGGGGGCTACACCTTC
CASSRTGLGGYTF
>TRBJ2-3|once|NA|TRBV19
TGTGCCACCCCCGGTTGGAAGACAGATACGCAGTATTTT
CATPGWKTDTQYF
>TRBJ2-1|once|NA|TRBV5-1
TGCGCCAGCAGCTTTGGGACCCTTTGGGCTGAGCAGTTCTTC
CASSFGTLWAEQFF
>TRBJ2-3|NA|NA|TRBV2
TGTGCCAGCAGTGGGGGGGTTGATACGCAGTATTTT
CASSGGVDTQYF
>TRBJ1-5|NA|NA|TRBV7-8
TGTGCCAGCAGCCTACCACCAGGGTTTTTGGGTAATCAGCCCCAGCATTTT
CASSLPPGFLGNQPQHF
>TRBJ1-1|NA|NA|TRBV4-1
TGCGCCAGCAGCCATCGGACAGACCTGAACACTGAAGCTTTCTTT
CASSHRTDLNTEAFF
>TRBJ2-2|NA|NA|TRBV7-9
TGTGCCAGCAGCTCGAGACGGATAGCGAACACCGGGGAGCTGTTTTTT
CASSSRRIANTGELFF
>TRBJ2-6|NA|NA|TRBV28
TGTGCCAGCAGTTTAGGGGGCCTTGGGGCCAACGTCCTGACTTTC
CASSLGGLGANVLTF
>TRBJ1-4|NA|NA|TRBV5-4
TGTGCCAGCAGCCCTCCGGGCGGAAAACTGTTTTTT
CASSPPGGKLFF
>TRBJ2-7|NA|TRBD2|TRBV5-1
TGCGCCAGCAGCTTGGAGCGGGAGAAGGTCGAGCAGTACTTC
CASSLEREKVEQYF
>TRBJ1-5|NA|NA|TRBV2
TGTGCCAGCAGTGTTTTGGCTCCCAGGTATAGCAATCAGCCCCAGCATTTT
CASSVLAPRYSNQPQHF
>TRBJ1-1|few|NA|TRBV30
TGTGCCTGGAATCGGGTTGAAGCTTTCTTT
CAWNRVEAFF